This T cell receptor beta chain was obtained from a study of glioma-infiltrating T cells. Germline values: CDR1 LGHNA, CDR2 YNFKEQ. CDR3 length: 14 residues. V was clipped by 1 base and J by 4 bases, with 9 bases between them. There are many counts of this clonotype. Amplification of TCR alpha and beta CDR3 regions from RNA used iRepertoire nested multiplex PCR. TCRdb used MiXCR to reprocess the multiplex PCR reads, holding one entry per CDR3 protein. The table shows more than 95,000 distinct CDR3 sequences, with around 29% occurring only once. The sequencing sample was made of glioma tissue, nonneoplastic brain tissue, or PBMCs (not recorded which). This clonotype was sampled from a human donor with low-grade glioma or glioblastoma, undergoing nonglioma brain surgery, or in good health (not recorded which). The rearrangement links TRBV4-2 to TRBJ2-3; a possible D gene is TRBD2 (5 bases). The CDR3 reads CASSQAPLADTQYF. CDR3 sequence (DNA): TGTGCCAGCAGCCAAGCCCCACTAGCAGATACGCAGTATTTT.